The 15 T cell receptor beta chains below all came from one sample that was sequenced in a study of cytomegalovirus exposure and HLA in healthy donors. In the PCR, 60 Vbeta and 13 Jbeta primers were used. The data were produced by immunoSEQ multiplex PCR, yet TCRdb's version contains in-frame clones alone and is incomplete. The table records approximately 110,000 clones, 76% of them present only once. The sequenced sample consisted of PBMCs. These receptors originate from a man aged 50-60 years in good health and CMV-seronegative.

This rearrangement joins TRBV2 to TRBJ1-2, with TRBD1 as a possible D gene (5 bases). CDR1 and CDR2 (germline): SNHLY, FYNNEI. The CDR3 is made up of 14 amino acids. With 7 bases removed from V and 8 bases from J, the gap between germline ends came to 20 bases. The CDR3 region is CASTADSVLWGYTF. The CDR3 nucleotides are TGTGCCAGCACCGCAGACAGCGTACTCTGGGGCTACACCTTC. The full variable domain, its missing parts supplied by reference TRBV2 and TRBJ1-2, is EPEVTQTPSHQVTQMGQEVILRCVPISNHLYFYWYRQILGQKVEFLVSFYNNEISEKSEIFDDQFSVERPDGSNFTLKIRSTKLEDSAMYFCASTADSVLWGYTFGSGTRLTVV.

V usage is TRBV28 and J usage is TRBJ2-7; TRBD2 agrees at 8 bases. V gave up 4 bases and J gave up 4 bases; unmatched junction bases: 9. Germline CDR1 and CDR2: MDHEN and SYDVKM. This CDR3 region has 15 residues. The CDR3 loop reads CASSSQAGEAYEQYV. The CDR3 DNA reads TGTGCCAGCAGTTCCCAAGCGGGGGAGGCATACGAGCAGTACGTC.

CDR3 bases: TGTGCCAGCAGCCCTGGGACAGAAACCTATGGCTACACCTTC. As protein: CASSPGTETYGYTF. J is TRBJ1-2 and V is TRBV14, with TRBD1 identical over 7 bases. With V trimmed by 4 bases and J by 4 bases, 6 bases remained unmatched. Germline CDR1 SGHDN, CDR2 FVKESK. The CDR3 length is 14 residues. Full variable domain (rest looked up from reference TRBV14 and TRBJ1-2): EAGVTQFPSHSVIEKGQTVTLRCDPISGHDNLYWYRRVMGKEIKFLLHFVKESKQDESGMPNNRFLAERTGGTYSTLKVQPAELEDSGVYFCASSPGTETYGYTFGSGTRLTVV.

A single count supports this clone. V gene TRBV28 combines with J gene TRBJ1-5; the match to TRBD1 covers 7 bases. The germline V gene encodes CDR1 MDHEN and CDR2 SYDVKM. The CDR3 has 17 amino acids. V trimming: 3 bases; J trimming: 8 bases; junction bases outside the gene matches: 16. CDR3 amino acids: CASSFFPGTALKEPQHF. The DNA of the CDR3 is TGTGCCAGCAGTTTCTTTCCCGGGACAGCCCTTAAAGAGCCCCAGCATTTT.

In DNA form, the CDR3 reads TGTGCCAGCAGCTTGACGCGGGGGGGCTCGGATGAGCAGTTCTTC. Its translation is CASSLTRGGSDEQFF. This chain connects TRBV5-4 to TRBJ2-1; 9 positions match TRBD2. Germline V gene sequence: CDR1 SGHNT, CDR2 YYREEE (reference sequence). CDR3 length: 15 residues. Unmatched junction bases numbered 7, after V lost 1 base and J lost 8 bases.

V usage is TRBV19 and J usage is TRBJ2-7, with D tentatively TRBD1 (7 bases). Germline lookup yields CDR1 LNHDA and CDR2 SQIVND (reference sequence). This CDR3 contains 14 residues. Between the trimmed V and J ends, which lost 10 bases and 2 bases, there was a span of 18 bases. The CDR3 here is CATCGDRRAYEQYF. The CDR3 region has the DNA TGTGCCACCTGCGGGGACAGACGAGCCTACGAGCAGTACTTC.

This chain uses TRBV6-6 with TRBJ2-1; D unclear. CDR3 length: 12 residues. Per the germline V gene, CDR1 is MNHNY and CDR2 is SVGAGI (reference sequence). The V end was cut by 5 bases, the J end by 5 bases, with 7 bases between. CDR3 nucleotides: TGTGCCAGCAGTAACAGAAACAATGAGCAGTTCTTC. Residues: CASSNRNNEQFF.

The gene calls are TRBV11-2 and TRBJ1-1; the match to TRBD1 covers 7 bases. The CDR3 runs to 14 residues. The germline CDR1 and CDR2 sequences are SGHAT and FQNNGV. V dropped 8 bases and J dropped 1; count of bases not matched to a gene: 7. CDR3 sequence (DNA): TGTGCCAGCCATTACGGGACAGAGAACACTGAAGCTTTCTTT. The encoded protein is CASHYGTENTEAFF.

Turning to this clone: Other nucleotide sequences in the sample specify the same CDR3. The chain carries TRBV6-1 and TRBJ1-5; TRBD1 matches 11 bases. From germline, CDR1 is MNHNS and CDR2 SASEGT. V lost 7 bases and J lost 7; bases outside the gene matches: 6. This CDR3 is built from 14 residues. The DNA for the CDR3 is TGTGCCAGCACCAGGACAGGGGGCAGGCAGCCCCAGCATTTT. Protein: CASTRTGGRQPQHF.

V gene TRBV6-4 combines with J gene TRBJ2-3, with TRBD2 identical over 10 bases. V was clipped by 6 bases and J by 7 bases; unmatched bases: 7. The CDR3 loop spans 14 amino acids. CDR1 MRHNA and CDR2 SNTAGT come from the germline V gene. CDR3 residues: CASSDSGGGNTQYF. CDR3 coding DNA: TGTGCCAGCAGCGACAGCGGGGGGGGTAATACGCAGTATTTT.

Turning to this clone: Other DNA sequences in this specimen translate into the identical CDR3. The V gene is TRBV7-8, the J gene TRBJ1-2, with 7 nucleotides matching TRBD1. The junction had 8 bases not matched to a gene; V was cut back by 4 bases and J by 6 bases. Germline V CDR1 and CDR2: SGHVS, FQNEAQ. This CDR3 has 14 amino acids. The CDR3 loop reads CASSYPGQPDGYTF. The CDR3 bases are TGTGCCAGCAGCTATCCGGGACAGCCTGATGGCTACACCTTC.

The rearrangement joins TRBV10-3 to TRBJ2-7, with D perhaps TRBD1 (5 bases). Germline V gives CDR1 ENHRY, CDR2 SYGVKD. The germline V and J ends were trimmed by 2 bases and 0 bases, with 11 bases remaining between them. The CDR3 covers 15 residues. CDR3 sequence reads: CAISEGVRVSYEQYF. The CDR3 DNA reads TGTGCCATCAGTGAGGGGGTCAGGGTCTCCTACGAGCAGTACTTC.

The CDR3 loop reads CASRGQGSIADTQYF. CDR3 coding DNA: TGTGCCAGCAGGGGACAGGGTTCGATAGCAGATACGCAGTATTTT. The V gene is TRBV2, the J gene TRBJ2-3; TRBD1 matches 9 bases. Germline CDR1 reads SNHLY; CDR2 reads FYNNEI. The CDR3 sequence is 15 residues long. V was pared by 6 bases and J by 4 bases, with 8 bases of the junction left unmatched.

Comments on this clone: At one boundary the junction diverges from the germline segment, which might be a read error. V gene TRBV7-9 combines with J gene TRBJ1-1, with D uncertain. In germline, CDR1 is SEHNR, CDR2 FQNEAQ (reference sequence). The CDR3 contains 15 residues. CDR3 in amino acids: CSSSLALHAGTEAFF. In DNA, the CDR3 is TGTTCCAGCAGCCTCGCGCTACATGCGGGCACTGAAGCTTTCTTT.

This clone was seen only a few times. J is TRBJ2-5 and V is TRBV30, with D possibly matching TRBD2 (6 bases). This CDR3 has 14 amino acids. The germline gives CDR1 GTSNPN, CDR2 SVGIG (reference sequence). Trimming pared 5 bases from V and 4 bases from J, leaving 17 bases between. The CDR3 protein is CAWARDFAGETQYF. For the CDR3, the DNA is TGTGCCTGGGCCCGGGACTTCGCAGGAGAGACCCAGTACTTC.